A selection of T cell receptor beta chains follows, all from one sample in a study of technical replicates of blood from a few donors. Sequenced by immunoSEQ multiplex PCR; TCRdb stores in-frame clones only, minus some. The data show fewer than 100,000 clones, 95% seen once. Material: T cells isolated from PBMCs. Receptor source: a human donor in good health. Each CDR3 is given with its conserved first and last residue. D genes are given only for firm matches. Some rows have no size entry. The others give once, few or many, or a class for an expanded clone.

TRBV4-1	TRBD1	TRBJ1-5	few	15	TGCGCCAGCAGCCAAGAAGGACAGGTCAATCAGCCCCAGCATTTT	CASSQEGQVNQPQHF
TRBV21-1	-	TRBJ2-5	-	12	TGTGCCAGCAGCCAGGAGCGGGACGCCCTGAACTTC	CASSQERDALNF
TRBV30	-	TRBJ1-3	-	10	TGTGCCTGGTCCCAAAACACCATATATTTT	CAWSQNTIYF
TRBV6-1	-	TRBJ1-1	-	13	TGTGCCAGCAGTGAAGGGACACTCAATGGGGCTTTCTTT	CASSEGTLNGAFF
TRBV6-6	-	TRBJ1-1	-	14	TGTGCCAGCAGTTACTTTACAGGGAACACTGAAGCTTTCTTT	CASSYFTGNTEAFF
TRBV11-3	TRBD1	TRBJ1-1	-	15	TGTGCCAGCAGCTTAGGGGGGACAGGCGGGACTGAAGCTTTCTTT	CASSLGGTGGTEAFF
TRBV19	-	TRBJ2-5	-	15	TGTGCCAGTAGTCTGCGTTTCGTGAGCCAAGAGACCCAGTACTTC	CASSLRFVSQETQYF
TRBV27	TRBD1	TRBJ2-7	-	16	TGTGCCAGCAGTTTAAGGGGCAGGGGGTACAGGGGCGAGCAGTACTTC	CASSLRGRGYRGEQYF
TRBV4-1	TRBD2	TRBJ2-7	-	15	TGCGCCAGCAGCCAAACTAGCGCCAGGTCCTACGAGCAGTACTTC	CASSQTSARSYEQYF
TRBV28	-	TRBJ2-5	-	16	TGTGCCAGCAGTTTATACGCCGGACAGTCCGAAGAGACCCAGTACTTC	CASSLYAGQSEETQYF
TRBV30	TRBD2	TRBJ2-3	-	15	TGTGCCTGGAGTCTCGGGACTAGCGGTACAGATACGCAGTATTTT	CAWSLGTSGTDTQYF
TRBV6-4	-	TRBJ2-1	-	13	TGTGCCAGCAGTTTAAGTCCGGGAAATGAGCAGTTCTTC	CASSLSPGNEQFF
TRBV30	-	TRBJ2-7	-	14	TGTGCCTGGAGTAGCGGGGGACAGACCTACGAGCAGTACTTC	CAWSSGGQTYEQYF
TRBV5-1	TRBD1	TRBJ2-2	once	15	TGCGCCAGCAGCTGGGACAGGGAGTGGTCCGGGGAGCTGTTTTTT	CASSWDREWSGELFF
TRBV27	TRBD1	TRBJ2-2	-	16	TGTGCCTGCTGGCCAACCGGGACAGGGCTCACCGGGGAGCTGTTTTTT	CACWPTGTGLTGELFF
TRBV6-1	TRBD1	TRBJ2-1	-	12	TGTGCCAGCAGTGTTCATTGGGACAGGGAGTTCTTC	CASSVHWDREFF
TRBV30	-	TRBJ1-3	-	13	TGTGCCTGGGAAACACATCAAGGAAACACCATATATTTT	CAWETHQGNTIYF
TRBV28	TRBD2	TRBJ2-3	-	16	TGTGCCAGCGCCCCCCCACGGGGGGGTCCCACAGATACGCAGTATTTT	CASAPPRGGPTDTQYF
TRBV6-1	-	TRBJ2-1	-	17	TGTGCCAGCAGTGAAGCCCTAGGAGCGGTCACTTACAATGAGCAGTTCTTC	CASSEALGAVTYNEQFF
TRBV28	TRBD2	TRBJ2-3	-	17	TGTGCCAGCAGTTTATCTGTCAGCGGGAGGGCCCAAGATACGCAGTATTTT	CASSLSVSGRAQDTQYF
TRBV5-1	-	TRBJ1-4	-	13	TGCGCCAGCAGGGCAGGGCCTAATGAAAAACTGTTTTTT	CASRAGPNEKLFF
TRBV10-3	TRBD1	TRBJ2-7	-	13	TGTGCCGTCGACAGGGGGCTTTTGGGTGAGCAGTACTTC	CAVDRGLLGEQYF